Reported below is one T cell receptor (beta chain). The antigen remains unidentified. TCRdb fed the 5' RACE reads into MiXCR, producing one record per CDR3 protein. Of 220,000 or so distinct CDR3 sequences in the sample, approximately 16% were seen once. The data derive from a study of CD8 T cells in ankylosing spondylitis. The germline CDR1 and CDR2 sequences are DFQATT and SNEGSKA (reference sequence). Trimming cost V 1 base and J 7 bases, with 11 bases left between them. This CDR3 contains 13 residues. Findings of the study overall: Within ankylosing spondylitis blood, a TCR beta motif made up of eight or nine highly homologous variants appeared to be characteristic.

The J gene is TRBJ2-1, the V gene TRBV20-1; D perhaps matches TRBD2 (6 bases). The sequence was collected from a male donor with ankylosing spondylitis. The sequencing input was blood, either unsorted or a sorted T cell fraction (not recorded which). CDR3 sequence: CSARVRTINEQFF. The DNA of the CDR3 is TGCAGTGCTAGAGTTAGGACTATTAATGAGCAGTTCTTC.